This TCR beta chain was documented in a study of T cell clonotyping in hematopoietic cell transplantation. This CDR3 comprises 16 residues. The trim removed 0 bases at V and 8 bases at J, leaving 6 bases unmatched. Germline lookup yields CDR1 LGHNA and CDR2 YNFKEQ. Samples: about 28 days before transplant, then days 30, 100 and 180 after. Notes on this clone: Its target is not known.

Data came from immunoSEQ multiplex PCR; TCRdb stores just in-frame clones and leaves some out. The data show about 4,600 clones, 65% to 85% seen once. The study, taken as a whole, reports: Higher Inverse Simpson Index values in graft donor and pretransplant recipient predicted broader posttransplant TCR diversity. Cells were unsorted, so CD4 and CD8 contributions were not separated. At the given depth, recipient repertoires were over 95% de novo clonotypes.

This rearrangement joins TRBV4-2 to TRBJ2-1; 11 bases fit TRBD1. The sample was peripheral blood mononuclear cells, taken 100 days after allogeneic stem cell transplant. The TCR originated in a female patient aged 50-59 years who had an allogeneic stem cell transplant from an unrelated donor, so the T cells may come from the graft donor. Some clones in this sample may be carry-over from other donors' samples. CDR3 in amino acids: CASSQDEGQGADEQFF. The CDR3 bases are TGTGCCAGCAGCCAAGATGAAGGACAGGGGGCGGATGAGCAGTTCTTC.